A single sample is the source of the 27 T cell receptor beta chains below, sequenced in a study of cytomegalovirus exposure and HLA in healthy donors. Researchers ran the PCR with 60 Vbeta and 13 Jbeta primers. Profiling relied on immunoSEQ multiplex PCR, and the TCRdb table lists in-frame clones only, not all of them. In the table there are about 160,000 clones, approximately 80% of which are singletons. Sequenced material: PBMCs. These receptors all come from a young man in good health and CMV-seropositive.

This chain uses TRBV5-6 with TRBJ2-3; TRBD1 aligns across 7 bases. Germline V CDR1 and CDR2: SGHDT, YYEEEE. The V and J ends lost 3 bases and 10 bases, in that order; junction bases with no gene match: 11. There are 14 residues in the CDR3. CDR3 bases: TGTGCCAGCAGCTGGGACAGACCAGGGTCGTCGCAGTATTTT. Protein product: CASSWDRPGSSQYF.

This clone has a handful of counts. V and J are TRBV6-5 and TRBJ2-7; D may be TRBD2 (6 bases). Looked up from germline, CDR1 is MNHEY and CDR2 is SVGAGI. This CDR3 is 13 amino acids long. V was shortened by 2 bases and J by 4 bases, with 9 bases between the two germline ends. The CDR3 protein is CASSYARGYEQYF. The CDR3 nucleotides read TGTGCCAGCAGTTACGCGCGGGGATACGAGCAGTACTTC.

The genes are TRBV30 and TRBJ2-7; maybe TRBD2 (5 bases). Germline V gene lookup returns CDR1 GTSNPN and CDR2 SVGIG (reference sequence). V lost 2 bases to trimming and J lost 9 bases, with 11 bases between them. The CDR3 spans 11 residues. In nucleotides, the CDR3 is TGTGCCTGGAGTCCCGGGCGGGTGCAGTACTTC. Its protein product is CAWSPGRVQYF.

The CDR3 region is CASSFSQGASGNTIYF. The CDR3 DNA reads TGTGCCAGCAGCTTTTCGCAGGGTGCGTCTGGAAACACCATATATTTT. The V call is TRBV7-2, the J call TRBJ1-3, with D possibly being TRBD1 (5 bases). Looked up from germline, CDR1 is SGHTA and CDR2 is FQGNSA. Trimming shortened V by 3 bases and J by 1 base, and 13 bases separated the two germline ends. This CDR3 is 16 amino acids long.

This clone has a handful of counts. The J gene is TRBJ1-2, the V gene TRBV29-1; 7 bases agree with TRBD1. Germline V gene data show CDR1 as SQVTM and CDR2 as ANQGSEA. The CDR3 covers 14 residues. The V and J ends lost 7 bases and 4 bases, in that order; junction bases with no gene match: 12. The CDR3: CSAEEGALGYGYTF. The CDR3 coding sequence is TGCAGCGCCGAGGAGGGGGCCTTGGGCTATGGCTACACCTTC.

The chain employs TRBV30 and TRBJ2-7, with D unresolved. The germline V gene has CDR1 GTSNPN and CDR2 SVGIG (reference sequence). This CDR3 contains 14 residues. The V and J ends lost 2 bases and 0 bases respectively, with 11 bases between them. In DNA, the CDR3 is TGTGCCTGGAGTCAGAACATCCTCTCCTACGAGCAGTACTTC. It codes for CAWSQNILSYEQYF.

This clone has a single count. This chain links TRBV15 with TRBJ1-5; perhaps TRBD1 as D (6 bases). The germline gives CDR1 LNHNV, CDR2 YYDKDF (reference sequence). V lost 8 bases and J 6 bases, leaving 17 bases between the germline ends. This CDR3 comprises 14 residues. CDR3 loop: CATRRTVPIQPQHF. CDR3 bases: TGTGCCACCCGTAGGACAGTCCCGATTCAGCCCCAGCATTTT.

The CDR3 coding sequence is TGCAGCGTTGCTCCGGGACTTTCGAACACCATATATTTT. It is translated as CSVAPGLSNTIYF. This sequence joins TRBV29-1 and TRBJ1-3, with D perhaps matching TRBD1 (5 bases). Per germline, CDR1 SQVTM and CDR2 ANQGSEA. Trimming removed 4 bases from V and 7 bases from J, with 14 bases in between. The CDR3 is made up of 13 amino acids.

J is TRBJ2-2 and V is TRBV18; TRBD1 agrees at 7 bases. Germline CDR1 KGHSH, CDR2 LQKENI. V gave up 2 bases and J gave up 0 bases; unmatched junction bases: 3. The CDR3 length is 16 residues. The CDR3 loop is CASSPRQGSNTGELFF. In DNA, the CDR3 is TGTGCCAGCTCACCAAGACAGGGCTCGAACACCGGGGAGCTGTTTTTT.

This sequence joins TRBV27 and TRBJ2-7, with D perhaps matching TRBD1 (6 bases). The V gene's germline CDR1 is MNHEY and CDR2 SMNVEV (reference sequence). The CDR3 length is 13 residues. V gave up 4 bases and J gave up 2 bases, with 9 bases separating them. Written as DNA, the CDR3 is TGTGCCAGCAGTTCAGCAGGGGCCTACGAGCAGTACTTC. Protein sequence: CASSSAGAYEQYF.

V gene TRBV25-1 combines with J gene TRBJ2-5; TRBD1 matches 7 bases. The CDR3 runs 14 residues. Germline trimming cut 3 bases from V and 5 bases from J; bases unmatched to any gene: 6. The V gene's germline CDR1 is MGHDK and CDR2 SYGVNS. For the CDR3, the DNA is TGTGCCAGCAGTGAGCGAGGGGGCTGGGAGACCCAGTACTTC. Its translation: CASSERGGWETQYF.

This clone was detected a few times. The V gene is TRBV28, the J gene TRBJ2-1; 12 bases fit TRBD1. The V and J ends lost 6 bases and 12 bases, in that order; junction bases with no gene match: 9. Germline loops: CDR1 MDHEN, CDR2 SYDVKM. The CDR3 is 14 amino acids. The chain's CDR3 is CASRGRDRGRSQFF. CDR3 DNA sequence: TGTGCCAGCAGAGGCCGGGACAGGGGGCGGTCGCAGTTCTTC.

Only a few counts were recorded for this clone. V gene TRBV4-1 combines with J gene TRBJ2-5; 11 bases are a match to TRBD1. The CDR3 totals 19 residues. Germline CDR1 and CDR2: MGHRA and YSYEKL. V shed 2 bases and J 5 bases; nucleotides not matched to a gene: 16. CDR3 residues: CASSQRGQGAGQITETQYF. CDR3 nucleotides: TGCGCCAGCAGCCAACGCGGACAGGGGGCGGGCCAGATTACGGAGACCCAGTACTTC.

The chain uses TRBV7-2 and TRBJ2-1, with TRBD1 as a possible D gene (7 bases). V dropped 6 bases and J dropped 6 bases, with 18 bases sitting between them. Looked up from germline, CDR1 is SGHTA and CDR2 is FQGNSA. The CDR3 spans 15 residues. DNA for the CDR3: TGTGCCAGCAGGCACAAGGCAGGGGGGTTCAATGAGCAGTTCTTC. Translating gives CASRHKAGGFNEQFF.

V usage is TRBV7-9 and J usage is TRBJ2-7; tentatively, D is TRBD1 (6 bases). The CDR3 is made up of 14 amino acids. V lost 3 bases to trimming and J lost 7 bases, with 16 bases between them. Looked up from germline, CDR1 is SEHNR and CDR2 is FQNEAQ (reference sequence). The CDR3 region has the DNA TGTGCCAGCAGCTTCAGACAGGCCTCGGGGGAGCAGTACTTC. It encodes CASSFRQASGEQYF.

This clone was observed once. The CDR3 loop reads CASSRRTSTDTQYF. The DNA for the CDR3 is TGCGCCAGCAGCCGAAGGACTAGCACAGATACGCAGTATTTT. This chain joins TRBV4-3 and TRBJ2-3, with a tentative D call TRBD2 (5 bases). This CDR3 is built from 14 residues. V was pared by 4 bases and J by 0 bases, with 8 bases between. Germline V lookup: CDR1 LGHNA, CDR2 YSLEER.

This clone appeared once. V gene TRBV28 combines with J gene TRBJ1-2, with 8 bases aligning to TRBD1. J gave up 4 bases and V 6 bases, and 4 bases lay outside the gene matches. Germline-derived CDR1 and CDR2 are MDHEN and SYDVKM. CDR3 length: 13 amino acids. CDR3 sequence: CASRTGALYGYTF. The CDR3 DNA sequence: TGTGCCAGCAGGACAGGGGCCCTCTATGGCTACACCTTC.

This clone occurred a few times. This CDR3 is CASSQGAGAYEQYF. CDR3 coding DNA: TGTGCCAGCAGCCAAGGCGCAGGGGCCTACGAGCAGTACTTC. The chain recombines TRBV14 with TRBJ2-7; the D gene is possibly TRBD1 (6 bases). CDR1 is SGHDN and CDR2 is FVKESK in the germline V gene. V lost 1 base, J lost 2 bases, and 9 bases lay in between. The CDR3 is 14 amino acids.

This chain uses TRBV9 with TRBJ2-7; D uncertain. V lost 0 bases and J lost 2, with 9 bases in between. There are 14 residues in the CDR3. Germline-derived CDR1 and CDR2 are SGDLS and YYNGEE. CDR3 residues: CASSVGTTTYEQYF. The CDR3 region has the DNA TGTGCCAGCAGCGTAGGAACAACCACCTACGAGCAGTACTTC.

The rearrangement links TRBV7-9 to TRBJ2-5; D may be TRBD2 (5 bases). V gave up 4 bases and J gave up 5 bases, with 14 bases separating them. CDR1 SEHNR and CDR2 FQNEAQ come from the germline V gene (reference sequence). There are 14 residues in the CDR3. For the CDR3, the DNA is TGTGCCAGCAGCTCCCCGCCGGACTGGGAGACCCAGTACTTC. It yields the protein CASSSPPDWETQYF.

V is TRBV7-3 and J is TRBJ2-7, with 10 bases identical to TRBD2. This CDR3 is built from 15 residues. Germline trimming cut 3 bases from V and 3 bases from J; bases unmatched to any gene: 5. Germline loops: CDR1 SGHTA, CDR2 FQGTGA. DNA for the CDR3: TGTGCCAGCAGCTTGGGAAGCGGGGGGGTCTACGAGCAGTACTTC. Encoded protein: CASSLGSGGVYEQYF.

The chain links TRBV13 to TRBJ2-3; D is possibly TRBD2 (7 bases). Germline V gene lookup returns CDR1 PRHDT and CDR2 FYEKMQ (reference sequence). The length of the CDR3 is 15 residues. V lost 3 bases, J lost 0 bases, and 10 bases lay in between. CDR3 sequence: CASSFRGASTDTQYF. The CDR3 nucleotides read TGTGCCAGCAGCTTCCGGGGGGCTAGCACAGATACGCAGTATTTT.

In nucleotides, the CDR3 is TGCAGCGTTGAGGGAGACTACGAGCAGTACTTC. It translates to CSVEGDYEQYF. V gene TRBV29-1 combines with J gene TRBJ2-7, with a weak D call TRBD2 (5 bases). This CDR3 has 11 amino acids. V was cut by 3 bases and J by 3 bases, with 6 bases left in between. Per the germline V gene, CDR1 is SQVTM and CDR2 is ANQGSEA.

DNA of the CDR3: TGTGCCAGCAGCGGAGACCTAGGAACCTCGAGAGCTTTCTTT. This codes for CASSGDLGTSRAFF. The V call is TRBV9, the J call TRBJ1-1, with D unclear. The CDR3 contains 14 residues. V was cut by 3 bases and J by 10 bases, with 19 bases left in between. CDR1 and CDR2 from the germline V gene are SGDLS and YYNGEE.

This rearrangement joins TRBV11-2 to TRBJ1-6; D gene uncertain. This CDR3 has 15 amino acids. The germline V gene has CDR1 SGHAT and CDR2 FQNNGV. V was clipped by 0 bases and J by 9 bases, with 12 bases between them. The CDR3 sequence: CASSLDPGVGSPLHF. The CDR3 DNA reads TGTGCCAGCAGCTTAGATCCCGGGGTAGGTTCACCCCTCCACTTT.

The chain is built from TRBV5-3 and TRBJ2-7; possibly TRBD2 for D (5 bases). TRBV5-3 is treated as an ORF (open reading frame) with a function not yet certain. V was pared by 4 bases and J by 3 bases, with 11 bases between. This CDR3 contains 13 residues. CDR3 loop: CARSLSGYYEQYF. The CDR3 bases are TGTGCCAGAAGCCTTTCGGGATACTACGAGCAGTACTTC.

CDR3 coding DNA: TGTGCCAGCAGTGACGACAGGGGGCGAACCGGGGAGCTGTTTTTT. It translates to CASSDDRGRTGELFF. The chain employs TRBV25-1 and TRBJ2-2; 10 bases fit TRBD1. The junction had 3 bases not matched to a gene; V was cut back by 3 bases and J by 5 bases. This CDR3 region has 15 residues. Germline V gene lookup returns CDR1 MGHDK and CDR2 SYGVNS.